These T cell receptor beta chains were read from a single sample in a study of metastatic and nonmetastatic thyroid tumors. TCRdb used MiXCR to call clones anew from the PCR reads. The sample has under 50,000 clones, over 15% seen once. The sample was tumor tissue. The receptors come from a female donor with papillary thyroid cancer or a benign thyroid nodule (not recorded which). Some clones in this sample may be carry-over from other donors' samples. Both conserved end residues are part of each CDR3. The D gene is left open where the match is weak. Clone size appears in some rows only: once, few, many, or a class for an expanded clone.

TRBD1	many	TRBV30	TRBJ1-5	TGTGCCTGGAGGAGGGACAGGGCGGCGGAGCCCCAGCATTTT	CAWRRDRAAEPQHF
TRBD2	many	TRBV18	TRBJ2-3	TGTGCCAGCTCACCACTGCGGGGGGATCGCACAGATACGCAGTATTTT	CASSPLRGDRTDTQYF
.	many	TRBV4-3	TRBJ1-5	TGCGCCAGCAGCCAGGGGTTCTGGAGCAATCAGCCCCAGCATTTT	CASSQGFWSNQPQHF
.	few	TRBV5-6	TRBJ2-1	TGTGCCAGCAGCCCGTTGGGGGGGCCTAATTCCTACAATGAGCAGTTCTTC	CASSPLGGPNSYNEQFF
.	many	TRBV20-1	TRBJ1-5	TGCAGTGCTAGAAGGGACACCAATCAGCCCCAGCATTTT	CSARRDTNQPQHF
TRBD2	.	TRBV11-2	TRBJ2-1	TGTGCCAGCAGCTTAGGTGGACTAGCGGGGGGGCACTACAATGAGCAGTTCTTC	CASSLGGLAGGHYNEQFF
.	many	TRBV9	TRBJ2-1	TGTGCCAGCAGCCCTCAGGGGGGTAGCCCCTACAATGAGCAGTTCTTC	CASSPQGGSPYNEQFF
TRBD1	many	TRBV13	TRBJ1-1	TGTGCCAGCAGCTTAGGGGGGACAGCTGCCACTGAAGCTTTCTTT	CASSLGGTAATEAFF
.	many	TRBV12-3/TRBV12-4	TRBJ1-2	TGTGCCAGCAGTTTACCGGACAGCTCCGAGGCTGGCTATGGCTACACCTTC	CASSLPDSSEAGYGYTF
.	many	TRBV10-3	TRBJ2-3	TGTGCCATCAGTGAGCGTACGTGGGGAGGTCGTGCGCAGTATTTT	CAISERTWGGRAQYF
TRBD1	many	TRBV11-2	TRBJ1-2	TGTGCCAGCAGCTTCCTATCGGACAGGGGGCGTCGAAACTATGGCTACACCTTC	CASSFLSDRGRRNYGYTF
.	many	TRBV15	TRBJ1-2	TGTGCCACCAGCAGAGGAGGGGTAGGCTATGGCTACACCTTC	CATSRGGVGYGYTF
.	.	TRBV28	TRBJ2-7	TGTGCCAGCAGTTCAGCTGAGACGCGGAGCTCCTACGAGCAGTACTTC	CASSSAETRSSYEQYF
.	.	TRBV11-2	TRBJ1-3	TGTGCCAGCAGCTTGGCAGCTTTGGAAAACACCATATATTTT	CASSLAALENTIYF
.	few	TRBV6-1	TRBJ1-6	TGTGCCAGCAGCAAAAAGCAAGGGAGTTCAGATAATTCACCCCTCCACTTT	CASSKKQGSSDNSPLHF
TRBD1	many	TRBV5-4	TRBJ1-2	TGTGCCAGCAGCTTACAACAGGGGACTCGTGGCTACACCTTC	CASSLQQGTRGYTF
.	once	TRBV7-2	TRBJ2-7	TGTGCCAGCAGCTTAGCGCTTCACAGGGCCTCCTACGAGCAGTACTTC	CASSLALHRASYEQYF
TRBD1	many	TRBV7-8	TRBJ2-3	TGTGCCAGCAGCTTAGGCGACAGGGTAGGAAATACGCAGTATTTT	CASSLGDRVGNTQYF
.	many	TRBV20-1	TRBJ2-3	TGCAGTGCTAGAGAACGGGCCACAGATACGCAGTATTTT	CSARERATDTQYF
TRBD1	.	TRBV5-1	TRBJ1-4	TGCGCCAGCAGTTACACAGGGGCTGCAACTAATGAAAAACTGTTTTTT	CASSYTGAATNEKLFF
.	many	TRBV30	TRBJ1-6	TGTGCCTGGGGTAAGAGGGGTTCAAATTCACCCCTCCACTTT	CAWGKRGSNSPLHF
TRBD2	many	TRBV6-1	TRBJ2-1	TGTGCCTGTGTCTTGACGGGGGGACACAATGAGCAGTTCTTC	CACVLTGGHNEQFF
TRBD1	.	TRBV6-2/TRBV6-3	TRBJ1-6	TGTGCCAGCAGTCGGACAGGTTCACCCCTCCACTTT	CASSRTGSPLHF
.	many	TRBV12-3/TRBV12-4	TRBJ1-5	TGTGCCAGCAGTTGGGGGACATTCAATCAGCCCCAGCATTTT	CASSWGTFNQPQHF
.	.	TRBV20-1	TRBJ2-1	TGCAGTGCTGACATCCGTTACAATGAGCAGTTCTTC	CSADIRYNEQFF
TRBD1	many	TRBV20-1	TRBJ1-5	TGCAGTGCTCGGCCCCGGGCAGGGGGCGGTCAGCCCCAGCATTTT	CSARPRAGGGQPQHF
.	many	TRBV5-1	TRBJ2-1	TGCGCCAGCAGCTCCCGGGACTGGGCTGGAAATGAGCAGTTCTTC	CASSSRDWAGNEQFF
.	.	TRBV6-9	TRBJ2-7	TGTGCCAGCAGTTACAGAAGGGGCGGACTATACGACCACAACTTC	CASSYRRGGLYDHNF
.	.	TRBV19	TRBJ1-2	TGTGCCAGTAGTATCTCTCCGGACACTAACTATGGCTACACCTTC	CASSISPDTNYGYTF
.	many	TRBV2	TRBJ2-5	TGTGCCAGCAGTCCTAGCCTGGGAACAGAGACCCAGTACTTC	CASSPSLGTETQYF
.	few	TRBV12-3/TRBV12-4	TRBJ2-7	TGTGCCAGCAGAAACCGCGGGATAACAGGCCACGAGCAGTACTTC	CASRNRGITGHEQYF
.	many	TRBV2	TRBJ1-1	TGTGCCAGCAATAGAGGAGGTTCGGGGGCCACTGAAGCTTTCTTT	CASNRGGSGATEAFF
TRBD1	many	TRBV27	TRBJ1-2	TGTGCCAGCAGTAAAAGACAGGGGGTGATAAACTATGGCTACACCTTC	CASSKRQGVINYGYTF
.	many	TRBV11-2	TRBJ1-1	TGTGCCAGCAGCTCCCCCTTTGGGATCCCGAACACTGAAGCTTTCTTT	CASSSPFGIPNTEAFF
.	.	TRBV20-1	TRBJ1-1	TGCAGTGCTAGGGGTGGACAAGTGAACACTGAAGCTTTCTTT	CSARGGQVNTEAFF
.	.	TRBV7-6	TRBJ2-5	TGTGCCAGCAGCCCCTTTTTGGCTGGGACTTATCAAGAGACCCATTACTTC	CASSPFLAGTYQETHYF
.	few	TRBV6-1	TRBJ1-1	TGTGCCAGCTTCCGAGACCGACCACCTGAAGTTTTCTTT	CASFRDRPPEVFF
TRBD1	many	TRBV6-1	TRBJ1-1	TGTGCCAGCATGGACAGGGACGGGAGCACTGAAGCTTTCTTT	CASMDRDGSTEAFF
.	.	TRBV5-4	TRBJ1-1	TGTGCCAGCAGCTCATCCACGCGTGGCAGGAGGACTGAAGCTTTCTTT	CASSSSTRGRRTEAFF
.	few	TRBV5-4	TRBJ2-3	TGTGCCAGCCGATTGAGCACAGATACGCAGTATTTT	CASRLSTDTQYF